The 27 T cell receptor beta chains in this list originate from one sample, sequenced in a study of Ad26.COV2.S vaccination and SARS-CoV-2 variants. Generated by immunoSEQ multiplex PCR, the TCRdb table keeps only in-frame clones and is missing some. This table has 240,000 or so clones, around 87% appearing once. Treatment: 19 received Ad26.COV2.S at low or high dose, single or two shots; about 5 received placebo; per-sample allocation not given. Sampling happened 63 days after the first vaccine or placebo injection. The material was peripheral blood, obtained in a trial of Ad26.COV2.S vaccine versus placebo. The origin of the receptors is a person aged 18-65 years who received the Ad26.COV2.S COVID-19 vaccine or a placebo.

The chain links TRBV27 to TRBJ1-2, with 7 bases matching TRBD1. CDR3 length: 16 residues. V trimming: 4 bases; J trimming: 0 bases; junction bases outside the gene matches: 8. The germline gives CDR1 MNHEY, CDR2 SMNVEV (reference sequence). The CDR3 here is CASSYDRVSANYGYTF. CDR3 bases: TGTGCCAGCAGTTACGACAGGGTCTCAGCTAACTATGGCTACACCTTC.

The rearrangement uses TRBV10-3 and TRBJ1-2, with 8 bases aligning to TRBD1. The V and J ends lost 8 bases and 0 bases, in that order; junction bases with no gene match: 2. Germline CDR1 ENHRY, CDR2 SYGVKD. CDR3 length: 13 residues. CDR3: CAIRTGSNYGYTF. The CDR3, as DNA: TGTGCCATCCGGACAGGGTCTAACTATGGCTACACCTTC.

The chain carries TRBV7-2 and TRBJ1-2, with D hard to call. The germline CDR1 and CDR2 sequences are SGHTA and FQGNSA. The CDR3 sequence is 15 residues long. The V gene lost 0 bases and the J gene lost 2 bases, with 10 bases spanning the gap. The CDR3 sequence is CASSLALSSNYGYTF. CDR3 sequence (DNA): TGTGCCAGCAGCTTAGCTTTATCGTCCAACTATGGCTACACCTTC.

This chain uses TRBV28 with TRBJ2-1, with D perhaps given as TRBD1 or TRBD2 (5 bases each). There are 13 residues in the CDR3. Trimming took 2 bases from V and 12 from J, leaving 14 bases between them. CDR1 and CDR2 (germline): MDHEN, SYDVKM. CDR3: CASSLDSRDPQFF. As DNA, the CDR3 is TGTGCCAGCAGTTTAGACTCCCGGGACCCGCAGTTCTTC.

The J gene is TRBJ2-7, the V gene TRBV11-2; 7 nucleotides agree with TRBD1. CDR3 size: 14 residues. V lost 5 bases, J lost 9 bases, and 13 bases stayed unmatched. Germline-derived CDR1 and CDR2 are SGHAT and FQNNGV. CDR3 protein: CASSPGQRRFRQYF. CDR3 DNA sequence: TGTGCCAGCAGCCCGGGACAGAGACGATTTCGGCAGTACTTC.

The chain is built from TRBV4-1 and TRBJ1-6, with TRBD1 identical over 8 bases. With V trimmed by 4 bases and J by 7 bases, 9 bases remained unmatched. CDR1 is MGHRA, CDR2 YSYEKL, per germline. The CDR3 consists of 16 residues. The CDR3 region is CASSPKTGERNSPLHF. CDR3 bases: TGCGCCAGCAGCCCCAAGACAGGGGAGAGGAATTCACCCCTCCACTTT.

V and J are TRBV28 and TRBJ2-3, with D unresolved. V was shortened by 5 bases and J by 7 bases, with 19 bases between the two germline ends. This CDR3 region has 15 residues. Germline V gene lookup returns CDR1 MDHEN and CDR2 SYDVKM. CDR3 residues: CASSPPGEVIYTQYF. CDR3 bases: TGTGCCAGCAGTCCCCCGGGTGAGGTAATATATACGCAGTATTTT.

The rearrangement links TRBV7-9 to TRBJ1-2; 9 positions match TRBD1. V shed 4 bases and J 4 bases; nucleotides not matched to a gene: 4. There are 14 residues in the CDR3. Germline V lookup: CDR1 SEHNR, CDR2 FQNEAQ (reference sequence). In DNA, the CDR3 is TGTGCCAGCAGCTCGGGACAGGGTTCCTATGGCTACACCTTC. Its translation is CASSSGQGSYGYTF.

The chain combines TRBV7-9 with TRBJ1-1; D gene uncertain. CDR1 and CDR2 (germline): SEHNR, FQNEAQ (reference sequence). This CDR3 is built from 13 residues. V lost 4 bases and J lost 4, with 10 bases in between. In DNA, the CDR3 is TGTGCCAGCAGCTCCCCAGTGGGCACTGAAGCTTTCTTT. Its translation is CASSSPVGTEAFF.

This chain joins TRBV7-2 and TRBJ1-3; D gene unclear. Looked up from germline, CDR1 is SGHTA and CDR2 is FQGNSA. The germline V and J ends were trimmed by 7 bases and 7 bases, with 23 bases remaining between them. The CDR3 has 16 amino acids. The CDR3 is CASIPPDGRMGNTIYF. CDR3 nucleotide sequence: TGTGCCAGCATCCCCCCGGACGGTCGAATGGGGAACACCATATATTTT. Looking up the rest from reference TRBV7-2 and TRBJ1-3 gives the full variable domain: GAGVSQSPSNKVTEKGKDVELRCDPISGHTALYWYRQSLGQGLEFLIYFQGNSAPDKSGLPSDRFSAERTGGSVSTLTIQRTQQEDSAVYLCASIPPDGRMGNTIYFGEGSWLTVV.

The genes are TRBV6-2 or TRBV6-3 and TRBJ2-5, with 8 bases that match TRBD2. The trim removed 0 bases at V and 6 bases at J, leaving 9 bases unmatched. CDR3 length equals 16 residues. Germline CDR1 reads MNHEY; CDR2 reads SVGEGT. The CDR3 nucleotides are TGTGCCAGCAGTTACTCATCGGGGGGGGCCCGGAAGACCCAGTACTTC. Translating it yields CASSYSSGGARKTQYF.

This clone was observed a single time. The J gene is TRBJ2-1, the V gene TRBV19; 10 bases map to TRBD2. Trimming at V came to 6 bases and at J to 4 bases, leaving 6 bases not matched to a gene. The CDR3 extends over 15 amino acids. Germline CDR1 LNHDA, CDR2 SQIVND (reference sequence). CDR3 sequence: CASRSGLAPYNEQFF. The DNA for the CDR3 is TGTGCCAGTAGATCGGGACTAGCGCCATACAATGAGCAGTTCTTC. Full variable domain (rest looked up from reference TRBV19 and TRBJ2-1): DGGITQSPKYLFRKEGQNVTLSCEQNLNHDAMYWYRQDPGQGLRLIYYSQIVNDFQKGDIAEGYSVSREKKESFPLTVTSAQKNPTAFYLCASRSGLAPYNEQFFGPGTRLTVL.

The chain has TRBV10-3 and TRBJ1-2, with unresolved D. Trimming shortened V by 6 bases and J by 7 bases, and 15 bases separated the two germline ends. Germline values: CDR1 ENHRY, CDR2 SYGVKD. This CDR3 spans 13 amino acids. CDR3 region: CAIRGRLEGGYTF. The CDR3 DNA is TGTGCCATCAGGGGCCGGCTTGAGGGTGGCTACACCTTC.

This chain links TRBV2 with TRBJ1-3; perhaps TRBD1 as D (6 bases). The CDR3 runs to 16 residues. Between the trimmed V and J ends, which lost 7 bases and 0 bases, there was a span of 16 bases. Looked up from germline, CDR1 is SNHLY and CDR2 is FYNNEI. The CDR3 DNA reads TGTGCCAGCACCGTGCCCCGGACAGCCTCTGGAAACACCATATATTTT. As protein: CASTVPRTASGNTIYF.

The count of this clone is one. The chain has TRBV6-5 and TRBJ2-7, with 12 bases aligning to TRBD1. V gave up 6 bases and J gave up 4 bases; unmatched junction bases: 7. CDR1 is MNHEY, CDR2 SVGAGI, per germline. The CDR3 contains 15 residues. The CDR3 region has the DNA TGTGCCAGCAGCCGCGGGACAGGGGGCGCATACGAGCAGTACTTC. Its translation: CASSRGTGGAYEQYF.

This rearrangement joins TRBV11-2 to TRBJ2-5; the match to TRBD1 covers 7 bases. There are 16 residues in the CDR3. Per the germline V gene, CDR1 is SGHAT and CDR2 is FQNNGV. V was clipped by 7 bases and J by 2 bases; unmatched bases: 13. CDR3 sequence reads: CASTLYHGTEQETQYF. The CDR3, as DNA: TGTGCCAGCACCCTCTATCACGGGACAGAACAAGAGACCCAGTACTTC.

The rearrangement joins TRBV5-6 to TRBJ2-5, with TRBD2 matching over 14 bases. J was trimmed by 6 bases and V by 1 base; bases with no gene match: 8. The germline gives CDR1 SGHDT, CDR2 YYEEEE. The CDR3 length is 17 residues. This chain's CDR3 is CASSLYPGLAGEKTQYF. CDR3 bases: TGTGCCAGCAGCTTGTACCCGGGACTAGCGGGAGAAAAGACCCAGTACTTC.

This clone was seen once. This chain connects TRBV5-4 to TRBJ2-7; D is unclear. The V gene's germline CDR1 is SGHNT and CDR2 YYREEE (reference sequence). Trimming cost V 4 bases and J 2 bases, with 7 bases left between them. This CDR3 contains 12 residues. The CDR3 sequence: CASSPSAYEQYF. The DNA for the CDR3 is TGTGCCAGCAGCCCGTCAGCCTACGAGCAGTACTTC.

The chain combines TRBV7-3 with TRBJ2-5; 14 bases fit TRBD2. Germline CDR1 is SGHTA and CDR2 is FQGTGA. V shed 3 bases and J 5 bases; nucleotides not matched to a gene: 5. This CDR3 contains 16 residues. The CDR3 here is CASSLGLAGVGETQYF. In DNA form, the CDR3 reads TGTGCCAGCAGCTTGGGACTAGCGGGAGTAGGGGAGACCCAGTACTTC.

This rearrangement joins TRBV7-8 to TRBJ2-1; TRBD2 matches 14 bases. The CDR3 is made up of 16 amino acids. Per the germline V gene, CDR1 is SGHVS and CDR2 is FQNEAQ. Trimming cost V 5 bases and J 9 bases; bases outside gene matches: 9. This CDR3 reads CASSETSGGAGIEQFF. DNA for the CDR3: TGTGCCAGCAGCGAGACTAGCGGGGGGGCAGGGATTGAGCAGTTCTTC.

The chain has TRBV5-8 and TRBJ1-3; D gene ambiguous. Germline CDR1 SGHTS, CDR2 YDEGEE. Trimming took off 1 base at V and 2 bases at J, with 7 bases between the two ends. This CDR3 comprises 14 residues. CDR3 sequence (DNA): TGTGCCAGCAGCTTGTCCACAACTGGAAACACCATATATTTT. Protein: CASSLSTTGNTIYF.

For the CDR3, the DNA is TGTGCCACCGAGGGTCCCATCCCCTCTAGGGAGCAGTACTTC. The encoded protein is CATEGPIPSREQYF. The rearrangement joins TRBV27 to TRBJ2-7; weak D call: TRBD2 (5 bases). The length of the CDR3 is 14 residues. V dropped 10 bases and J dropped 7 bases, with 23 bases sitting between them. Germline V gene lookup returns CDR1 MNHEY and CDR2 SMNVEV (reference sequence).

The chain is built from TRBV5-1 and TRBJ1-1; D not certain. Germline V lookup: CDR1 SGHRS, CDR2 YFSETQ. The length of the CDR3 is 16 residues. V lost 0 bases and J 0 bases, leaving 12 bases between the germline ends. The CDR3 reads CASSLASAVLNTEAFF. The DNA of the CDR3 is TGCGCCAGCAGCTTGGCCAGCGCTGTATTGAACACTGAAGCTTTCTTT.

The sample holds one count of this clone. V usage is TRBV14 and J usage is TRBJ1-1; 9 positions agree with TRBD1. This CDR3 comprises 13 residues. Germline trimming cut 4 bases from V and 11 bases from J; bases unmatched to any gene: 8. CDR1 and CDR2 from the germline V gene are SGHDN and FVKESK. In DNA form, the CDR3 reads TGTGCCAGCAGCCCCTCATTGACAGGGGGTGCTTTCTTT. It specifies CASSPSLTGGAFF.

The chain has TRBV27 and TRBJ1-2, with a possible D match to TRBD1 (6 bases). V was clipped by 3 bases and J by 7 bases, with 15 bases between them. Looked up from germline, CDR1 is MNHEY and CDR2 is SMNVEV (reference sequence). This CDR3 is 14 amino acids long. The CDR3 here is CASSFGGTKVGYTF. CDR3 DNA sequence: TGTGCCAGCAGTTTCGGGGGCACTAAAGTTGGCTACACCTTC.

J is TRBJ1-5 and V is TRBV3-1 (or the pseudogene TRBV3-2), with D hard to call. Trimming cost V 1 base and J 0 bases, with 1 base left between them. The CDR3 is 13 amino acids. CDR1 is LGHDT, CDR2 YNNKEL, per germline (reference sequence). CDR3 in amino acids: CASSQVSNQPQHF. The CDR3 DNA reads TGTGCCAGCAGCCAAGTTAGCAATCAGCCCCAGCATTTT.

The rearrangement links TRBV7-2 to TRBJ2-3; possible D gene TRBD2, 6 bases. The CDR3 spans 16 residues. Germline CDR1 SGHTA, CDR2 FQGNSA. V gave up 6 bases and J gave up 2 bases, with 18 bases separating them. The DNA for the CDR3 is TGTGCCAGCAGGCAGGCCGGGACTCCCACCACAGATACGCAGTATTTT. Encoded protein: CASRQAGTPTTDTQYF. Combining the CDR3 with reference TRBV7-2 and TRBJ2-3 gives the whole variable domain GAGVSQSPSNKVTEKGKDVELRCDPISGHTALYWYRQSLGQGLEFLIYFQGNSAPDKSGLPSDRFSAERTGGSVSTLTIQRTQQEDSAVYLCASRQAGTPTTDTQYFGPGTRLTVL.